This TCR beta chain was obtained from a study of cytomegalovirus exposure and HLA in healthy donors. The table lists this clone with a few counts. Both 60 Vbeta primers and 13 Jbeta primers went into the PCR. Here immunoSEQ multiplex PCR was the method, and the copy in TCRdb shows in-frame clones only, minus some. This sample has about 140,000 clones, with roughly 73% found just once. The sample consisted of PBMCs. This clonotype was sampled from a man in his forties in good health and CMV-seronegative.

CDR3 DNA sequence: TGTGCCAGCAGCCCGAACTTGGGGCCAAGCTCCTACAATGAGCAGTTCTTC. Protein product: CASSPNLGPSSYNEQFF. The genes are TRBV7-8 and TRBJ2-1, with D perhaps matching TRBD1 (5 bases). The CDR3 spans 17 residues. Between the trimmed V and J ends, which lost 5 bases and 0 bases, there was a span of 17 bases. Germline V gene data show CDR1 as SGHVS and CDR2 as FQNEAQ.